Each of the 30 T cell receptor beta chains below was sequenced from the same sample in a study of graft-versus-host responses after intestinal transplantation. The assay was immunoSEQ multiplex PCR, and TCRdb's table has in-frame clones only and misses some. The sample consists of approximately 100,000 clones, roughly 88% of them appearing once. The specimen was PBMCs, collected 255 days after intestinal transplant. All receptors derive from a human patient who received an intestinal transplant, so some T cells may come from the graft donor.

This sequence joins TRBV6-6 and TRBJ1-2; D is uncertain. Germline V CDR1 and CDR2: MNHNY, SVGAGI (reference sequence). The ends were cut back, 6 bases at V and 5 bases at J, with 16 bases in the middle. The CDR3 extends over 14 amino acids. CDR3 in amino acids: CASRPVSALYGYTF. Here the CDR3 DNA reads TGTGCCAGCAGGCCTGTATCCGCGCTATATGGCTACACCTTC.

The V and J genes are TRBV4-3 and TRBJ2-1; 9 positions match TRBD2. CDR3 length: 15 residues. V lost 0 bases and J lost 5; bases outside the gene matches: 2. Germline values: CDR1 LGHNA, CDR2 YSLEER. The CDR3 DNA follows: TGCGCCAGCAGCCAAGAAGGCGGGGGGGACAATGAGCAGTTCTTC. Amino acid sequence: CASSQEGGGDNEQFF.

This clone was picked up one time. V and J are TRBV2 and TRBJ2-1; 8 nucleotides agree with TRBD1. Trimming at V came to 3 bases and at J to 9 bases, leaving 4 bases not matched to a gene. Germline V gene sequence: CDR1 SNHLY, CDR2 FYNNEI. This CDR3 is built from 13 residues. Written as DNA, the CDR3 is TGTGCCAGCAGTGATAACAGGGGGAGTGAGCAGTTCTTC. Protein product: CASSDNRGSEQFF.

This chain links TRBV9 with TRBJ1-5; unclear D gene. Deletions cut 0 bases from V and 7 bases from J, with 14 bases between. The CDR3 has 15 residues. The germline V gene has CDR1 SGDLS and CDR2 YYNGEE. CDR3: CASSVGGGLGQPQHF. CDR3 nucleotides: TGTGCCAGCAGCGTAGGGGGTGGGTTAGGGCAGCCCCAGCATTTT. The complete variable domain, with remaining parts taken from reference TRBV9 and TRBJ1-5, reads DSGVTQTPKHLITATGQRVTLRCSPRSGDLSVYWYQQSLDQGLQFLIQYYNGEERAKGNILERFSAQQFPDLHSELNLSSLELGDSALYFCASSVGGGLGQPQHFGDGTRLSIL.

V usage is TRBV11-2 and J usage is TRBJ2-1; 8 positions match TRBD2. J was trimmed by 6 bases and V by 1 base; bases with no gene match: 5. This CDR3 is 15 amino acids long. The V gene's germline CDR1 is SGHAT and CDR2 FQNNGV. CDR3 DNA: TGTGCCAGCAGCTTAGTCGTAGCGGGATTCAATGAGCAGTTCTTC. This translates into CASSLVVAGFNEQFF. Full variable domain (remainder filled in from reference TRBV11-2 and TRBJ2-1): EAGVAQSPRYKIIEKRQSVAFWCNPISGHATLYWYQQILGQGPKLLIQFQNNGVVDDSQLPKDRFSAERLKGVDSTLKIQPAKLEDSAVYLCASSLVVAGFNEQFFGPGTRLTVL.

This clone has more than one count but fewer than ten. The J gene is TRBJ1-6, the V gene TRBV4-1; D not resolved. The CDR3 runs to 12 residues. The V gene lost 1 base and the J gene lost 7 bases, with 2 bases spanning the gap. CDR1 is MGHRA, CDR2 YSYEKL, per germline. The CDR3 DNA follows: TGCGCCAGCAGCCAAGGGAATTCACCCCTCCACTTT. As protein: CASSQGNSPLHF.

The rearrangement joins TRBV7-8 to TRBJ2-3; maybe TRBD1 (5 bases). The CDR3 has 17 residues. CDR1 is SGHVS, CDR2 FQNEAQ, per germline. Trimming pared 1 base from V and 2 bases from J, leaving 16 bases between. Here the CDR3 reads CASSLVGRVPATDTQYF. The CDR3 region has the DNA TGTGCCAGCAGCTTAGTAGGCAGGGTGCCCGCCACAGATACGCAGTATTTT. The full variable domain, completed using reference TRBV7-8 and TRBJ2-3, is GAGVSQSPRYKVAKRGQDVALRCDPISGHVSLFWYQQALGQGPEFLTYFQNEAQLDKSGLPSDRFFAERPEGSVSTLKIQRTQQEDSAVYLCASSLVGRVPATDTQYFGPGTRLTVL.

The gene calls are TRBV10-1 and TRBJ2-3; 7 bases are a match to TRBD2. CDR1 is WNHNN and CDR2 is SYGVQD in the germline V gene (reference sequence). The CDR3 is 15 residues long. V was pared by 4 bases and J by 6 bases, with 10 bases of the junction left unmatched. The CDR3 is CASSGPGGSMDTQYF. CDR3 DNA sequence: TGCGCCAGCAGTGGCCCCGGGGGGTCGATGGATACGCAGTATTTT.

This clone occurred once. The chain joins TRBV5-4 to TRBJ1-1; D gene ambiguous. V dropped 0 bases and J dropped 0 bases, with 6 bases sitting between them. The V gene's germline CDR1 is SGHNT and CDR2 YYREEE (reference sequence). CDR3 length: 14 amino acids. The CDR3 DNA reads TGTGCCAGCAGCTTGGAGCAAGTGAACACTGAAGCTTTCTTT. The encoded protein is CASSLEQVNTEAFF.

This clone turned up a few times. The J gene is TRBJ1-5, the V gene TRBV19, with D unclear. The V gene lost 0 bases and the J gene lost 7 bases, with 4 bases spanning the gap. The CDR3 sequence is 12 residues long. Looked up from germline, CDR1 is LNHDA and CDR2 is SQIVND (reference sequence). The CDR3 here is CASSIEGQPQHF. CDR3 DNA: TGTGCCAGTAGTATAGAGGGGCAGCCCCAGCATTTT.

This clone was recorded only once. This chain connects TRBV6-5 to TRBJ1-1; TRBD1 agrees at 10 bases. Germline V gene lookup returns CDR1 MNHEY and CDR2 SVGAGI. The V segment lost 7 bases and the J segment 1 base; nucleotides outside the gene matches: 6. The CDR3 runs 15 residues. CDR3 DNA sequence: TGTGCCAGCATCAGACAGGGGGCCGGGAACACTGAAGCTTTCTTT. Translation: CASIRQGAGNTEAFF.

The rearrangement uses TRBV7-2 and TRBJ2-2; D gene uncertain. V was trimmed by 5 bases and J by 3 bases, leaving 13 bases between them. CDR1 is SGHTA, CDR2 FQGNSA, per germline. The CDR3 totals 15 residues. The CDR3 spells CASSLLGSDTGELFF. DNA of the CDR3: TGTGCCAGCAGCCTTCTGGGGTCGGACACCGGGGAGCTGTTTTTT.

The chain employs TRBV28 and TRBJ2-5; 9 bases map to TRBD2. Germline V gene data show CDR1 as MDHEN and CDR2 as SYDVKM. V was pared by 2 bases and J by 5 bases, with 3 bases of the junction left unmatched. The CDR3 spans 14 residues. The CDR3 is CASSLLAGWETQYF. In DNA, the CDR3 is TGTGCCAGCAGTTTACTAGCGGGATGGGAGACCCAGTACTTC.

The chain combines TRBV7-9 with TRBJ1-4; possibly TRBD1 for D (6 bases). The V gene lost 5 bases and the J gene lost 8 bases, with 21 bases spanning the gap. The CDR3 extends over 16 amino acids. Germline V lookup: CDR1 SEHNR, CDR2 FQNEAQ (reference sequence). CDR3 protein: CASSPKGGTQREKLFF. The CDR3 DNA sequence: TGTGCCAGCAGCCCCAAGGGGGGGACGCAGCGGGAAAAACTGTTTTTT.

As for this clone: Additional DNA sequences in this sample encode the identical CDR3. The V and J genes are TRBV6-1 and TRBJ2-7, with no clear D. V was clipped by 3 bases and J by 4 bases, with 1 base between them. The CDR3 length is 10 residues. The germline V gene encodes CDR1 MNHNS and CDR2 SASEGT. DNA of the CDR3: TGTGCCAGCAGTGAGTACGAGCAGTACTTC. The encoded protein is CASSEYEQYF.

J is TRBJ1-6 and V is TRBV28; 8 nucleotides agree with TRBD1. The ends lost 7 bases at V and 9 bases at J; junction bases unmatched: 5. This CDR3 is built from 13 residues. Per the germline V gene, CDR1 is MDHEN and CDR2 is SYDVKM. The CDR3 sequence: CASMAGGTSPLHF. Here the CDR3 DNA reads TGTGCCAGCATGGCAGGGGGCACTTCACCCCTCCACTTT.

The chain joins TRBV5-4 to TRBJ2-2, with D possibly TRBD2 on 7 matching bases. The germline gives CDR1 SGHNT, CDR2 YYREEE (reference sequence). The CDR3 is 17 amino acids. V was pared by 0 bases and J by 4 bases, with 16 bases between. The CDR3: CASSLDGGRGATGELFF. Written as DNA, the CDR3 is TGTGCCAGCAGCTTGGACGGGGGCCGGGGGGCCACCGGGGAGCTGTTTTTT.

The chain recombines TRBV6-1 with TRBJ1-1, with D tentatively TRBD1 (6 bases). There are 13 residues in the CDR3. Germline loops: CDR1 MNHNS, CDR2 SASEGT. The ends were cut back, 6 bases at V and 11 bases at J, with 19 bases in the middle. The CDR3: CASSGQLHTVAFF. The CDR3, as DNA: TGTGCCAGCAGCGGACAGCTGCACACTGTGGCTTTCTTT.

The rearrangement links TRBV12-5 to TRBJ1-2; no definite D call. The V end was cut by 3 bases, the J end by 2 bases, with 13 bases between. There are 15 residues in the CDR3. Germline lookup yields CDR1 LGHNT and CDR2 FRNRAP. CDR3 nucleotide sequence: TGTGCTAGTGGTTTCCGTCAGGAAAGGAACTATGGCTACACCTTC. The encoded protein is CASGFRQERNYGYTF.

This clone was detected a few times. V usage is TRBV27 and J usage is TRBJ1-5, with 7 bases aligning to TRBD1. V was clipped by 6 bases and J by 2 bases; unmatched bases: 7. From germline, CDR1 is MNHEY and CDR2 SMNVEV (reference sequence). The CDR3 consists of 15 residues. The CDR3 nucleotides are TGTGCCAGCAGACGGACAGGCGAGGGCAATCAGCCCCAGCATTTT. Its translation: CASRRTGEGNQPQHF.

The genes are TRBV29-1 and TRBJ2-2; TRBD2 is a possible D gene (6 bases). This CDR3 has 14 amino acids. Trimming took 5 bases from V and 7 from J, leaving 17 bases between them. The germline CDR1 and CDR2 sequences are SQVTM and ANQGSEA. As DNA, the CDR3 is TGCAGCGTTAGGGCAGGTGGCGGGATCGGGGAGCTGTTTTTT. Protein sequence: CSVRAGGGIGELFF.

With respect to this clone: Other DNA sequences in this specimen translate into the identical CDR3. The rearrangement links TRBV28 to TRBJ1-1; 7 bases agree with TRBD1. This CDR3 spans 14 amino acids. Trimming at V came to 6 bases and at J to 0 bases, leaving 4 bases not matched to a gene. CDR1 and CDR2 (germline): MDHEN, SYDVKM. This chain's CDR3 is CASSPGTVNTEAFF. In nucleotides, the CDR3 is TGTGCCAGCAGCCCGGGGACAGTGAACACTGAAGCTTTCTTT.

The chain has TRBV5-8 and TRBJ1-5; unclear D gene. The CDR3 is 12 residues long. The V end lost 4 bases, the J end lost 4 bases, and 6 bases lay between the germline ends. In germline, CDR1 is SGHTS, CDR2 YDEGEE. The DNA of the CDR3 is TGTGCCAGCAGCCCCAGGAATCAGCCCCAGCATTTT. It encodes CASSPRNQPQHF.

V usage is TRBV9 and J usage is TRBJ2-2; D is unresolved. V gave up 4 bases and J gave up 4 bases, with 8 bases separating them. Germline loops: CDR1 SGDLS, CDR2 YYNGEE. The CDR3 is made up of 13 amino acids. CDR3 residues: CASSPLSTGELFF. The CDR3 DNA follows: TGTGCCAGCAGCCCCTTGAGCACCGGGGAGCTGTTTTTT.

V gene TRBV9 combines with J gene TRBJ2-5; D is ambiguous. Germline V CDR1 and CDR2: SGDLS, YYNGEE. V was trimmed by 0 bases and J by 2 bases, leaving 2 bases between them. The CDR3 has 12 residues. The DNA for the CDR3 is TGTGCCAGCAGCGTAGGGCAAGAGACCCAGTACTTC. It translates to CASSVGQETQYF.

The CDR3 region has the DNA TGTGCCAGATTTTTATTGGGGGATGTGCTATTCGCGAACACCGGGGAGCTGTTTTTT. Its translation is CARFLLGDVLFANTGELFF. The chain recombines TRBV28 with TRBJ2-2; either TRBD1 or TRBD2 may fit D (5 bases each). CDR1 MDHEN and CDR2 SYDVKM come from the germline V gene. This CDR3 spans 19 amino acids. The V end was cut by 9 bases, the J end by 0 bases, with 26 bases between.

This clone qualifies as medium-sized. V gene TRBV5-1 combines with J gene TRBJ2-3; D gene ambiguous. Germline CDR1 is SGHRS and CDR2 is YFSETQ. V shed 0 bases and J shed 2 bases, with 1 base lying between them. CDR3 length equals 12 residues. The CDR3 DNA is TGCGCCAGCAGCTTGGCCACAGATACGCAGTATTTT. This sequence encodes CASSLATDTQYF.

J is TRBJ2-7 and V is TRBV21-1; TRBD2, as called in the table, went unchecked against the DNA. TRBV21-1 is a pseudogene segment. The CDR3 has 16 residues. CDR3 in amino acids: CASSKVGLAGGYEQYV. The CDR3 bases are TGTGCCAGCAGCAAAGTGGGACTAGCGGGGGGCTACGAGCAGTACGTC.

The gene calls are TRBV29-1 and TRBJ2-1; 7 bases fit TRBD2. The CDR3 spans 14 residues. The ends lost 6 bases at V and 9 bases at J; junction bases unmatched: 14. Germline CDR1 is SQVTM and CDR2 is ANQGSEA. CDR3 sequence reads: CSVRIDTERGEQFF. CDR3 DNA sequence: TGCAGCGTAAGAATTGATACGGAGCGGGGTGAGCAGTTCTTC.

The CDR3 here is CASSNDGSYNEQFF. CDR3 coding DNA: TGTGCCAGCAGTAACGACGGTTCCTACAATGAGCAGTTCTTC. The rearrangement uses TRBV6-5 and TRBJ2-1; D is ambiguous. Germline V gene sequence: CDR1 MNHEY, CDR2 SVGAGI. V shed 5 bases and J shed 1 base, with 9 bases lying between them. CDR3 length: 14 amino acids.